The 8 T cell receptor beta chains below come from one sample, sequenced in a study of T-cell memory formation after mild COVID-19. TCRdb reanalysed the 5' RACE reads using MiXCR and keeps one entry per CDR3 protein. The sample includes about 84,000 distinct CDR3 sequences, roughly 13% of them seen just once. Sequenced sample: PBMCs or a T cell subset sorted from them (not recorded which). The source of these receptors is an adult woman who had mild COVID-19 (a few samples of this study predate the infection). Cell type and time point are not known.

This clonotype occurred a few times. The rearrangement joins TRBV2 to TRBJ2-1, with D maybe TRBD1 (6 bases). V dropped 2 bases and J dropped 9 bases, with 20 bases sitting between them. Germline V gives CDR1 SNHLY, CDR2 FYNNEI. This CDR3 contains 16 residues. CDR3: CASSEYPGLQGGEQFF. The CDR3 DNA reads TGTGCCAGCAGTGAATACCCCGGACTCCAAGGGGGTGAGCAGTTCTTC.

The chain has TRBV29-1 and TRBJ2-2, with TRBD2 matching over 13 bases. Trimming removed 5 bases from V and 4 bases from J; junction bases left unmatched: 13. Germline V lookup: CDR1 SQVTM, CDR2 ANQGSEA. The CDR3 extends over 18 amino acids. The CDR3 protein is CSVPNDPGLAGLTGELFF. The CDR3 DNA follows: TGCAGCGTTCCTAACGACCCGGGACTAGCGGGGCTCACCGGGGAGCTGTTTTTT.

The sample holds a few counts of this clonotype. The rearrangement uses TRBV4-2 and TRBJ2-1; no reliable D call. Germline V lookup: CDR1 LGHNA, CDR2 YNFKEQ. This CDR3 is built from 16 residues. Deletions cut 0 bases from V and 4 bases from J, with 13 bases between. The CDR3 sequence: CASSQDASLGYNEQFF. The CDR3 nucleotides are TGTGCCAGCAGCCAAGATGCGAGCCTGGGATACAATGAGCAGTTCTTC.

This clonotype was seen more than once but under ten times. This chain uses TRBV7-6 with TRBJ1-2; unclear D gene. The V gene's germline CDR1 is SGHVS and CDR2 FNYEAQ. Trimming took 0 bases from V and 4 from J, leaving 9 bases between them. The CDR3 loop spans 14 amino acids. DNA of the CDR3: TGTGCCAGCAGCTTAGCGAGACCGACCTATGGCTACACCTTC. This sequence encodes CASSLARPTYGYTF.

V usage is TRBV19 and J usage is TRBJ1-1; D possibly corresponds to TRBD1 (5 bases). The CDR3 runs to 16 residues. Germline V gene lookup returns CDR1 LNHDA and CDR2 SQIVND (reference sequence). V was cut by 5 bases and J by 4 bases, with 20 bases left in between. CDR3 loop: CASSAYGGLGGTEAFF. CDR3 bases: TGTGCCAGTAGTGCCTACGGAGGCCTGGGGGGCACTGAAGCTTTCTTT.

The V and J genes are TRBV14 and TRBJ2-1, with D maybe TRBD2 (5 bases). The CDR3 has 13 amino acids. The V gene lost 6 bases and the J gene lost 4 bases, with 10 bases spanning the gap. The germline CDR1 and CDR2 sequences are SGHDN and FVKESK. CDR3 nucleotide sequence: TGTGCCAGCAGAATGACTACTTACAATGAGCAGTTCTTC. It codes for CASRMTTYNEQFF.

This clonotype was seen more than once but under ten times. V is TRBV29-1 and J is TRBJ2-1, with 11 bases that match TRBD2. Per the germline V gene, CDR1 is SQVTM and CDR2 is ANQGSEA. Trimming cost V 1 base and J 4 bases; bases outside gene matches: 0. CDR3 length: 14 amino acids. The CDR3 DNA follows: TGCAGCGTTGAAGCTAGCGGGAGGTACAATGAGCAGTTCTTC. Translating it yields CSVEASGRYNEQFF.

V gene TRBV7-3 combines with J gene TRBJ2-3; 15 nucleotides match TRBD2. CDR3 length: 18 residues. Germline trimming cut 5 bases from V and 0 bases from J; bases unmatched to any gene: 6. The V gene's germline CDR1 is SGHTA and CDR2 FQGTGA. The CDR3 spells CASSPGLAGGPSTDTQYF. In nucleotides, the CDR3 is TGTGCCAGCAGCCCCGGACTAGCGGGGGGGCCAAGCACAGATACGCAGTATTTT.